These 10 T cell receptor beta chains were sequenced from one sample in a study of blood T cells in healthy people across ages. Through a sample-barcoded 5' primer and a J-beta primer mix, a second PCR was run for about 6 to 11 cycles. Each CDR3 protein is one row after TCRdb ran MiXCR on the 5' RACE reads. The table has 550,000 to 600,000 distinct CDR3 sequences, 27% seen once. What was sequenced was blood. The source of these receptors is a woman in her 70s in good health.

This clonotype was counted a few times. This chain joins TRBV6-6 and TRBJ2-7, with D hard to call. Trimming shortened V by 8 bases and J by 2 bases, and 10 bases separated the two germline ends. There are 12 residues in the CDR3. Per germline, CDR1 MNHNY and CDR2 SVGAGI (reference sequence). CDR3 sequence (DNA): TGTGCCAGCGGCCTCGAGGCCTACGAGCAGTACTTC. This sequence encodes CASGLEAYEQYF.

Only a few counts were recorded for this clonotype. The V call is TRBV23-1, the J call TRBJ1-1; a weak D match, TRBD1 (5 bases). TRBV23-1 is noted as an ORF with a role that remains uncertain. The CDR3 spans 13 residues. Trimming took off 7 bases at V and 5 bases at J, with 14 bases between the two ends. The CDR3 reads CASIQYGGTEAFF. CDR3 bases: TGCGCCAGCATACAATACGGGGGGACTGAAGCTTTCTTT.

In its sample, this clonotype was seen a few times. CDR3 sequence reads: CATSRASGGAVYEQFF. The CDR3 DNA reads TGTGCCACCAGCAGGGCTAGCGGGGGGGCCGTGTATGAGCAGTTCTTC. The J gene is TRBJ2-5, the V gene TRBV15; 12 nucleotides line up with TRBD2. The J call may be mistaken, given a closer DNA end match to TRBJ2-1. Germline-derived CDR1 and CDR2 are LNHNV and YYDKDF (reference sequence). The length of the CDR3 is 16 residues.

This clonotype has ten or more counts. The junction does not match germline at one end; this may be a read error. CDR3 sequence reads: CASSSGQPFQETQYF. As DNA, the CDR3 is TGCGCCAGCAGCTCGGGACAGCCTTTCCAAGAGACCCAGTACTTC. The V call is TRBV7-2, the J call TRBJ2-5; 7 bases match TRBD1. The CDR3 is 15 residues long. Per the germline V gene, CDR1 is SGHTA and CDR2 is FQGNSA. Drawing the rest from reference TRBV7-2 and TRBJ2-5, the complete variable domain is GAGVSQSPSNKVTEKGKDVELRCDPISGHTALYWYRQSLGQGLEFLIYFQGNSAPDKSGLPSDRFSAERTGGSVSTLTIQRTQQEDSAVYLCASSSGQPFQETQYFGPGTRLLVL.

This clonotype was counted between two and nine times. The chain recombines TRBV24-1 with TRBJ2-2; TRBD1 might be the D (6 bases). The CDR3 is 14 residues long. The ends were cut back, 9 bases at V and 5 bases at J, with 15 bases in the middle. Germline CDR1 reads KGHDR; CDR2 reads SFDVKD. CDR3 DNA: TGTGCCACCTCAACCGGGACACGGACCGGGGAGCTGTTTTTT. This codes for CATSTGTRTGELFF.

The chain couples TRBV4-2 to TRBJ1-6, with 7 bases lining up with TRBD1. V shed 2 bases, J shed 10 bases, and the junction held 8 bases outside the gene matches. Germline V gives CDR1 LGHNA, CDR2 YNFKEQ. The CDR3 consists of 15 residues. The CDR3 nucleotides are TGTGCCAGCAGCCAACCCGACAGGGTGGGCTCACCCCTCCACTTT. This gives the protein CASSQPDRVGSPLHF.

This clonotype was seen only a few times. At one of its ends the junction is not consistent with the germline gene, which may arise from a read error. The V gene is TRBV7-2, the J gene TRBJ2-5; the match to TRBD2 covers 7 bases. There are 17 residues in the CDR3. Germline CDR1 is SGHTA and CDR2 is FQGNSA. In DNA, the CDR3 is TGTGCCAGCAGCCACCTGTCGGGCGGGGGATACCAGGAGACCCAGTACTTC. This translates into CASSHLSGGGYQETQYF.

This clonotype was counted only a few times. This chain links TRBV7-3 with TRBJ1-1; D not resolved. CDR3 length equals 14 residues. V was cut by 0 bases and J by 1 base, with 6 bases left in between. The germline V gene has CDR1 SGHTA and CDR2 FQGTGA. The CDR3 loop is CASSLTLGNTEAFF. The CDR3, as DNA: TGTGCCAGCAGCTTAACCCTGGGGAACACTGAAGCTTTCTTT.

This clonotype was seen a few times. This chain joins TRBV12-3 or TRBV12-4 and TRBJ1-6; TRBD1 might be the D (6 bases). The CDR3 totals 14 residues. V was shortened by 1 base and J by 9 bases, with 10 bases between the two germline ends. CDR3 region: CASSLEGGASPLHF. CDR3 nucleotides: TGTGCCAGCAGTTTAGAGGGGGGGGCTTCACCCCTCCACTTT.

This rearrangement joins TRBV5-1 to TRBJ2-5; 13 positions match TRBD2. The better agreement between TRBJ2-1 and the DNA end casts doubt on the J call. The V gene's germline CDR1 is SGHRS and CDR2 YFSETQ. The CDR3 extends over 15 amino acids. The CDR3 reads CASSGTSGTYNEQFF. The CDR3 bases are TGCGCCAGCAGCGGGACTAGCGGGACTTACAATGAGCAGTTCTTC.